This entry describes one T cell receptor (beta chain). Antigen: not known. The sample belongs to a study of monozygotic twins with inflammatory bowel disease. Whole blood that had not undergone T cell sorting provided the isolated total RNA. Study outcomes and limitations: Cells of different T cell subtypes could not be told apart. Reduced clonotype sharing with other individuals was observed in IBD patients relative to healthy twins, especially with disease activity.

The CDR3 covers 15 residues. Per the germline V gene, CDR1 is GTSNPN and CDR2 is SVGIG (reference sequence). Template switching appended UMIs that held a 6-nucleotide sample barcode. TCRdb processed the 5' RACE reads again and assigns one entry to each CDR3 protein, with no DNA. The specimen's table records 400,000 or so distinct CDR3 sequences. The sequencing input was blood. This clonotype was obtained from a human donor with ulcerative colitis or Crohn's disease, or a healthy co-twin of an affected twin (not recorded which). The gene calls are TRBV30 and TRBJ1-6; TCRdb proposes TRBD1, but this gene call is untestable without DNA. The CDR3 loop reads CAWARGGQLTSPLHF. Combining the CDR3 with reference TRBV30 and TRBJ1-6 gives the whole variable domain SQTIHQWPATLVQPVGSPLSLECTVEGTSNPNLYWYRQAAGRGLQLLFYSVGIGQISSEVPQNLSASRPQDRQFILSSKKLLLSDSGFYLCAWARGGQLTSPLHFGNGTRLTVT.